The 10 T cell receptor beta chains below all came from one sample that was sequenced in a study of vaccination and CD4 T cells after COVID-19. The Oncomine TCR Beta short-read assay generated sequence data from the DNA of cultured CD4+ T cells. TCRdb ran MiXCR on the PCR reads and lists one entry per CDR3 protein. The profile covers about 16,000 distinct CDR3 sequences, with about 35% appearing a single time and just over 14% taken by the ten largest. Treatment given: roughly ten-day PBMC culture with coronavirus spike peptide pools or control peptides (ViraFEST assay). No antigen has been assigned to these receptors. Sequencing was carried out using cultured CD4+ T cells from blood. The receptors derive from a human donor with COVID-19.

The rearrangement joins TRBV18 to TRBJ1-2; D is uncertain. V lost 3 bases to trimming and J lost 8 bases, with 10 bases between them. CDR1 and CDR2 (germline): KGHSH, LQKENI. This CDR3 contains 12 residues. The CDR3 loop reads CASSPTGYGYTF. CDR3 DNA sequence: TGTGCCAGCTCACCTACTGGGTACGGCTACACCTTC.

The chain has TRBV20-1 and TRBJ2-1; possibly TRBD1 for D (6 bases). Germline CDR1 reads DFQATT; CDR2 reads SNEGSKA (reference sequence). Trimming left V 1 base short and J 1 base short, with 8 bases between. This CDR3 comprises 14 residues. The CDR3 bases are TGCAGTGCTAGAGCCGGGACATCCTACAATGAGCAGTTCTTC. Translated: CSARAGTSYNEQFF.

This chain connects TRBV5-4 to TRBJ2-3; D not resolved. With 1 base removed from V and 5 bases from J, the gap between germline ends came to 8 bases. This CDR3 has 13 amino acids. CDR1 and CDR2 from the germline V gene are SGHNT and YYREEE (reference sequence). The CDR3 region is CASSLSLLDTQYF. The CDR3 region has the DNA TGTGCCAGCAGCTTGTCTCTTCTAGATACGCAGTATTTT.

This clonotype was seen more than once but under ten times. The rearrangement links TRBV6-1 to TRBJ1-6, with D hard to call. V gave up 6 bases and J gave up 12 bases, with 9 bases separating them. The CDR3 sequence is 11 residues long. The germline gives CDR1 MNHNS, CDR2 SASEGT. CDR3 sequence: CASSLGGPLHF. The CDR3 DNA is TGTGCCAGCAGCCTCGGCGGACCCCTCCACTTT.

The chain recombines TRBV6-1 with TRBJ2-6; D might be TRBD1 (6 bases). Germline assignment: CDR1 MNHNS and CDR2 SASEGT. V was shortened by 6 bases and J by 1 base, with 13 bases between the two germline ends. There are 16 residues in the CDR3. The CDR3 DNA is TGTGCCAGCAGGTCTAATACAGGGTCTGGGGCCAACGTCCTGACTTTC. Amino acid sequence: CASRSNTGSGANVLTF.

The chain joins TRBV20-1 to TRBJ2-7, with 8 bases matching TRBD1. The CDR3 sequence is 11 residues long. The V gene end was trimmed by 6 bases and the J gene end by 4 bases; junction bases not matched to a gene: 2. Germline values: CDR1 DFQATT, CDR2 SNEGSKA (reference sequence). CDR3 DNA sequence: TGCAGTGCCAGACAGGGGTACGAGCAGTACTTC. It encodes CSARQGYEQYF.

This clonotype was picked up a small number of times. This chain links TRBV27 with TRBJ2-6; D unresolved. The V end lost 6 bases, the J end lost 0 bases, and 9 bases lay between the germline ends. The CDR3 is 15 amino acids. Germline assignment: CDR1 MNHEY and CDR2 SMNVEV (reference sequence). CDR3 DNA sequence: TGTGCCAGCAGATATCAAAGCTCTGGGGCCAACGTCCTGACTTTC. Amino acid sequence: CASRYQSSGANVLTF.

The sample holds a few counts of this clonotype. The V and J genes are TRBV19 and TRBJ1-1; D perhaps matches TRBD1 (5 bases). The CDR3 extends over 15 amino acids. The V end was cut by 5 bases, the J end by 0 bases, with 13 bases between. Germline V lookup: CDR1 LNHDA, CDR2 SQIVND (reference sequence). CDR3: CASSGRDSLNTEAFF. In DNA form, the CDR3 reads TGTGCCAGTAGTGGCCGCGACAGTTTGAACACTGAAGCTTTCTTT.

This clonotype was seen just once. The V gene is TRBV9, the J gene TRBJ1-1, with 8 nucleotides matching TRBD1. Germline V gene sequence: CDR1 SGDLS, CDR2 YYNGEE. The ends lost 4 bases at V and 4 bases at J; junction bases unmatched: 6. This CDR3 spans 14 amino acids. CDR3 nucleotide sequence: TGTGCCAGCAGCCCCTCGGACAGGGCCACTGAAGCTTTCTTT. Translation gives CASSPSDRATEAFF.

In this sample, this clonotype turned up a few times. CDR3 residues: CSAAKAGGYTGELFF. As DNA, the CDR3 is TGCAGTGCTGCAAAAGCCGGCGGCTACACCGGGGAGCTGTTTTTT. The rearrangement uses TRBV20-1 and TRBJ2-2; D gene uncertain. This CDR3 spans 15 amino acids. The V end lost 5 bases, the J end lost 3 bases, and 16 bases lay between the germline ends. The germline gives CDR1 DFQATT, CDR2 SNEGSKA (reference sequence).